This T cell receptor beta chain was recovered during a study of blood T cell repertoires in COVID-19. Per the original methods: Researchers report that nucleated cell counts were estimated from reference gene primer amplification. Here immunoSEQ multiplex PCR was the method, and the copy in TCRdb shows in-frame clones only, minus some. That table furnishes V, J and clone size, whereas the DNA furnished D and trimming. Of roughly 170,000 clones in the sample, 84% were seen once. This clone was observed a single time. Per germline, CDR1 ENHRY and CDR2 SYGVKD. The CDR3 is made up of 12 amino acids. Trimming pared 4 bases from V and 5 bases from J, leaving 8 bases between.

The sequence derives from a human donor in a cohort sampled during active COVID-19. The rearrangement uses TRBV10-3 and TRBJ1-1; a possible D gene is TRBD1 (5 bases). Sequencing was done on a sample of peripheral blood. CDR3 loop: CAISVGDTEAFF. The CDR3 DNA is TGTGCCATCAGTGTAGGGGATACTGAAGCTTTCTTT.